This entry describes one T cell receptor (beta chain). Under the authors' procedure: Amplifying reference gene primers gave estimates of nucleated cell counts. Sequencing used immunoSEQ multiplex PCR; TCRdb keeps in-frame clones, though not all of them. From that table come the V and J calls and clone size; the DNA was used to work out D and trimming. The sample lists 250,000 to 350,000 clones; more than 70% were seen once. This sample is drawn from a study of blood T cell repertoires in COVID-19. In the study overall: COVID-19 samples from acute and convalescent phases originated in the United States, Italy and Spain. T cells, B-cell-depleted T cells, or PBMCs provided the cDNA or gDNA that served as material.

The CDR3 is 16 amino acids. V was pared by 2 bases and J by 6 bases, with 4 bases of the junction left unmatched. Germline lookup yields CDR1 SGHTA and CDR2 FQGTGA. A Seattle source enrolled patients during active infection and followed them longitudinally. J is TRBJ2-2 and V is TRBV7-3; TRBD2 matches at 12 bases. Sequenced input: peripheral blood. The TCR sequence derives from a woman aged 25-40 years with COVID-19, enrolled during active disease. The CDR3 DNA sequence: TGTGCCAGCAGCTTACCGACTAGCGGGAGATCCGGGGAGCTGTTTTTT. Translated: CASSLPTSGRSGELFF.